Shown below are 16 T cell receptor beta chains from a single sample sequenced in a study of shared clonotypes between healthy human individuals. Clones were read by immunoSEQ multiplex PCR, and TCRdb kept only the in-frame ones, dropping some. Seen here are about 2 million clones, approximately 94% observed once, and the top ten hold 0.95% to 1.5%. Terminally differentiated effector memory CD45RA+ cells were left out of the naive CD8 fraction, which was CD45RO-negative and positively selected for CCR7. The sample comprised naive CD8+ T cells sorted from blood. The receptors shown here come from a man aged 18 to 29 in good health.

This clone was picked up one time. J is TRBJ1-5 and V is TRBV6-6; TRBD1 matches at 10 bases. The J segment lost 8 bases and the V segment lost 6 bases, leaving 7 bases of the junction unmatched. The CDR3 runs to 14 residues. Germline V CDR1 and CDR2: MNHNY, SVGAGI (reference sequence). DNA of the CDR3: TGTGCCAGCAGACGACGGACAGGGGGTGAGCCCCAGCATTTT. Translation: CASRRRTGGEPQHF.

This clone appeared a few times. This sequence joins TRBV2 and TRBJ2-1, with D possibly being TRBD1 (6 bases). Between the trimmed V and J ends, which lost 6 bases and 6 bases, there was a span of 30 bases. Per germline, CDR1 SNHLY and CDR2 FYNNEI. The CDR3 is made up of 19 amino acids. The CDR3 is CASRLDSLRAAGSGNEQFF. The CDR3 nucleotides read TGTGCCAGCAGATTGGACAGCTTGCGGGCAGCCGGGTCGGGCAATGAGCAGTTCTTC.

With regard to this clone: The sample holds other DNA sequences that translate to the same CDR3. The chain couples TRBV9 to TRBJ2-7; a possible D gene is TRBD1 (6 bases). The CDR3 runs 13 residues. Germline V CDR1 and CDR2: SGDLS, YYNGEE. V was clipped by 4 bases and J by 2 bases, with 10 bases between them. The CDR3 DNA is TGTGCCAGCAGCCCCGGACAGACCTACGAGCAGTACTTC. The encoded protein is CASSPGQTYEQYF.

The V call is TRBV6-6, the J call TRBJ2-7, with D possibly TRBD1 on 5 matching bases. V shed 7 bases and J shed 5 bases, with 18 bases lying between them. The CDR3 consists of 14 residues. Looked up from germline, CDR1 is MNHNY and CDR2 is SVGAGI (reference sequence). The CDR3 spells CASTQDTFGDEQYF. The DNA of the CDR3 is TGTGCCAGCACCCAGGACACCTTCGGAGACGAGCAGTACTTC.

CDR3 in DNA: TGTGCCAGCAGCTGGGGGCTCACAGATACGCAGTATTTT. This translates into CASSWGLTDTQYF. V usage is TRBV28 and J usage is TRBJ2-3, with a possible D match to TRBD1 (6 bases). Germline V gene lookup returns CDR1 MDHEN and CDR2 SYDVKM. This CDR3 comprises 13 residues. V was cut by 6 bases and J by 2 bases, with 9 bases left in between.

V is TRBV19 and J is TRBJ1-2, with a tentative D call TRBD1 (5 bases). The ends were cut back, 6 bases at V and 0 bases at J, with 14 bases in the middle. CDR3 length: 15 amino acids. The germline V gene encodes CDR1 LNHDA and CDR2 SQIVND (reference sequence). The CDR3 reads CASSIRELANYGYTF. DNA for the CDR3: TGTGCCAGTAGCATCAGGGAATTAGCTAACTATGGCTACACCTTC.

This clone occurred once. V and J are TRBV12-5 and TRBJ1-4; 12 bases line up with TRBD1. CDR1 is LGHNT, CDR2 FRNRAP, per germline. CDR3 length equals 14 residues. V shed 7 bases and J 8 bases; nucleotides not matched to a gene: 5. The CDR3 loop reads CASAGTGGDEKLFF. CDR3 DNA: TGTGCTAGTGCCGGGACAGGGGGCGACGAAAAACTGTTTTTT.

This chain links TRBV15 with TRBJ2-5; D is undetermined. The CDR3 is made up of 16 amino acids. Germline V gives CDR1 LNHNV, CDR2 YYDKDF (reference sequence). V was pared by 5 bases and J by 1 base, with 17 bases between. As DNA, the CDR3 is TGTGCCACCAGCCACACTTCCCAAGGGCTCCAAGAGACCCAGTACTTC. This sequence encodes CATSHTSQGLQETQYF.

The V gene is TRBV9, the J gene TRBJ2-7; no firm D call. Trimming pared 0 bases from V and 0 bases from J, leaving 10 bases between. The CDR3 is 15 amino acids. CDR1 and CDR2 from the germline V gene are SGDLS and YYNGEE. In DNA form, the CDR3 reads TGTGCCAGCAGCGTAGTACCGTTCGGCTCCTACGAGCAGTACTTC. Amino acids: CASSVVPFGSYEQYF. Variable domain in full (rest from reference TRBV9 and TRBJ2-7): DSGVTQTPKHLITATGQRVTLRCSPRSGDLSVYWYQQSLDQGLQFLIQYYNGEERAKGNILERFSAQQFPDLHSELNLSSLELGDSALYFCASSVVPFGSYEQYFGPGTRLTVT.

The rearrangement links TRBV7-9 to TRBJ2-5; D perhaps matches TRBD1 (5 bases). Trimming took 5 bases from V and 3 from J, leaving 13 bases between them. This CDR3 has 14 residues. Germline values: CDR1 SEHNR, CDR2 FQNEAQ (reference sequence). This chain's CDR3 is CASSHIQEKETQYF. For the CDR3, the DNA is TGTGCCAGCAGCCATATACAGGAGAAAGAGACCCAGTACTTC.

V usage is TRBV5-8 and J usage is TRBJ1-1; D not certain. Germline V CDR1 and CDR2: SGHTS, YDEGEE. Trimming pared 4 bases from V and 8 bases from J, leaving 21 bases between. CDR3 length: 15 residues. CDR3 bases: TGTGCCAGCAGCCAGGCCCCTACCGGATCAGAGGAAGCTTTCTTT. Translation gives CASSQAPTGSEEAFF.

This sequence joins TRBV5-6 and TRBJ1-5; TRBD1 matches at 8 bases. Per germline, CDR1 SGHDT and CDR2 YYEEEE. V gave up 4 bases and J gave up 2 bases; unmatched junction bases: 11. The CDR3 is 17 residues long. Here the CDR3 DNA reads TGTGCCAGCAGCCATGGACAGGGCCCGAATGGCAATCAGCCCCAGCATTTT. Encoded protein: CASSHGQGPNGNQPQHF.

This chain uses TRBV7-9 with TRBJ2-2; TRBD2 is a possible D gene (6 bases). Per germline, CDR1 SEHNR and CDR2 FQNEAQ (reference sequence). This CDR3 is 17 amino acids long. The V gene lost 4 bases and the J gene lost 3 bases, with 18 bases spanning the gap. CDR3 sequence reads: CASSSGAFTSYTGELFF. For the CDR3, the DNA is TGTGCCAGCAGCTCCGGAGCATTTACTAGCTACACCGGGGAGCTGTTTTTT.

The genes are TRBV4-1 and TRBJ1-4; TRBD1 is a possible D gene (5 bases). CDR3 length: 17 residues. Germline loops: CDR1 MGHRA, CDR2 YSYEKL. Trimming took 1 base from V and 8 from J, leaving 20 bases between them. CDR3 protein: CASSQALGGTPEEKLFF. CDR3 bases: TGCGCCAGCAGCCAAGCTCTAGGAGGGACGCCAGAGGAAAAACTGTTTTTT.

This sequence joins TRBV29-1 and TRBJ2-5; TRBD2 might be the D (5 bases). The CDR3 is 12 residues long. The germline V gene encodes CDR1 SQVTM and CDR2 ANQGSEA. V dropped 1 base and J dropped 5 bases, with 8 bases sitting between them. The DNA for the CDR3 is TGCAGCGTTGAAGTAGGGAGTGAGACCCAGTACTTC. Its protein is CSVEVGSETQYF.

This chain connects TRBV6-5 to TRBJ2-5; D may correspond to TRBD1 or TRBD2 (5 bases each). Germline CDR1 MNHEY, CDR2 SVGAGI. CDR3 size: 13 residues. V lost 0 bases and J 9 bases, leaving 11 bases between the germline ends. For the CDR3, the DNA is TGTGCCAGCAGTTACTCCGGGGCGAGGGCCCAGTACTTC. It encodes CASSYSGARAQYF.